These T cell receptor beta chains were read from a single sample in a study of shared clonotypes between healthy human individuals. Measured with immunoSEQ multiplex PCR; TCRdb has only the in-frame clones, and not every one. This sample has some 1.4 million clones, with approximately 97% found just once. The specimen sequenced was naive CD4+ T cells sorted from blood. The receptors were gathered from a man aged 25-40 years in good health. Both conserved end residues are part of each CDR3. Each record gives: CDR3 length, V gene, clone size, D gene, J gene, CDR3 protein, CDR3 DNA. A D gene is named only where the DNA matches it firmly. Not every row has a clone size; where given, it reads once, few, many or a size class.

length: 17; V: TRBV7-6; size: -; D: TRBD2; J: TRBJ2-3; CDR3: CASSSRGLAGFPDTQYF; DNA: TGTGCCAGCAGCTCGAGGGGACTAGCGGGATTTCCAGATACGCAGTATTTT
length: 12; V: TRBV6-6; size: -; D: -; J: TRBJ2-1; CDR3: CASGRGGNEQFF; DNA: TGTGCCAGCGGGAGGGGGGGCAATGAGCAGTTCTTC
length: 13; V: TRBV18; size: once; D: -; J: TRBJ2-3; CDR3: CASSPEGTDTQYF; DNA: TGTGCCAGCTCACCAGAGGGGACAGATACGCAGTATTTT
length: 15; V: TRBV18; size: -; D: -; J: TRBJ2-1; CDR3: CASSPRQVPDNEQFF; DNA: TGTGCCAGCTCACCCAGACAGGTCCCCGACAATGAGCAGTTCTTC
length: 14; V: TRBV7-8; size: -; D: -; J: TRBJ2-4; CDR3: CASRPIGTRTNQYF; DNA: TGTGCCAGCCGCCCGATAGGTACGAGGACAAATCAGTACTTC
length: 14; V: TRBV28; size: -; D: -; J: TRBJ1-2; CDR3: CASSHYRVQDGYTF; DNA: TGTGCCAGCAGTCACTACAGGGTACAGGATGGCTACACCTTC
length: 13; V: TRBV7-9; size: -; D: -; J: TRBJ2-4; CDR3: CALAGESKNIQYF; DNA: TGTGCCTTGGCAGGGGAATCCAAAAACATTCAGTACTTC
length: 13; V: TRBV6-5; size: -; D: -; J: TRBJ2-5; CDR3: CASSTQSQETQYF; DNA: TGTGCCAGCAGCACACAAAGTCAAGAGACCCAGTACTTC
length: 14; V: TRBV4-2; size: -; D: -; J: TRBJ2-3; CDR3: CASSQEQGTDTQYF; DNA: TGTGCCAGCAGCCAGGAACAGGGAACAGATACGCAGTATTTT
length: 24; V: TRBV4-2; size: -; D: -; J: TRBJ2-3; CDR3: CASSQGPGFNGGGLRSFSTDTQYF; DNA: TGTGCCAGCAGCCAAGGTCCAGGCTTTAACGGTGGGGGTCTAAGAAGTTTTAGCACAGATACGCAGTATTTT
length: 15; V: TRBV27; size: -; D: TRBD1; J: TRBJ1-2; CDR3: CASSPRQGPAYGYTF; DNA: TGTGCCAGCAGTCCTAGACAGGGGCCGGCCTATGGCTACACCTTC
length: 15; V: TRBV2; size: -; D: -; J: TRBJ2-7; CDR3: CASSDQSATDSEQYF; DNA: TGTGCCAGCAGTGATCAGTCGGCAACGGATTCCGAGCAGTACTTC
length: 16; V: TRBV5-1; size: -; D: -; J: TRBJ2-2; CDR3: CASSYFVGRGTGELFF; DNA: TGCGCCAGCAGCTACTTCGTTGGCCGGGGCACCGGGGAGCTGTTTTTT
length: 14; V: TRBV29-1; size: -; D: -; J: TRBJ2-7; CDR3: CSVEVRSAVYEQYF; DNA: TGCAGCGTTGAAGTAAGGTCGGCAGTCTACGAGCAGTACTTC
length: 14; V: TRBV29-1; size: -; D: -; J: TRBJ2-7; CDR3: CSVSGGRDSYEQYF; DNA: TGCAGCGTTTCCGGCGGCCGGGACTCCTACGAGCAGTACTTC
length: 15; V: TRBV6-6; size: -; D: -; J: TRBJ2-1; CDR3: CASSPLTRQAPEQFF; DNA: TGTGCCAGCAGTCCATTGACTAGACAGGCCCCAGAGCAGTTCTTC
length: 16; V: TRBV19; size: -; D: -; J: TRBJ2-2; CDR3: CASSIPLGLNTGELFF; DNA: TGTGCCAGTAGTATCCCCCTCGGCTTAAACACCGGGGAGCTGTTTTTT
length: 17; V: TRBV19; size: -; D: -; J: TRBJ2-1; CDR3: CASMSLAGKGLDNEQFF; DNA: TGTGCCAGTATGTCCCTGGCGGGAAAAGGATTAGACAATGAGCAGTTCTTC
length: 13; V: TRBV6-6; size: -; D: -; J: TRBJ2-7; CDR3: CASWGTASYEQYF; DNA: TGTGCCAGCTGGGGGACGGCGTCCTACGAGCAGTACTTC
length: 17; V: TRBV5-1; size: -; D: TRBD2; J: TRBJ2-7; CDR3: CASSLMVAGGLGYEQYF; DNA: TGCGCCAGCAGCTTGATGGTAGCGGGAGGGCTCGGTTACGAGCAGTACTTC
length: 13; V: TRBV9; size: -; D: -; J: TRBJ2-7; CDR3: CASSDRDGGEEYF; DNA: TGTGCCAGCAGCGACAGGGACGGGGGAGAGGAGTACTTC
length: 14; V: TRBV19; size: -; D: TRBD2; J: TRBJ2-4; CDR3: CASEGLAGGNIQYF; DNA: TGTGCCAGCGAGGGACTAGCGGGAGGAAACATTCAGTACTTC
length: 13; V: TRBV11-2; size: -; D: -; J: TRBJ2-6; CDR3: CASSPTVTNVLTF; DNA: TGTGCCAGCAGCCCGACAGTAACCAACGTCCTGACTTTC
length: 17; V: TRBV5-4; size: -; D: -; J: TRBJ2-2; CDR3: CASSPTTKFANTGELFF; DNA: TGTGCCAGCAGCCCGACGACCAAATTCGCCAACACCGGGGAGCTGTTTTTT
length: 13; V: TRBV5-4; size: -; D: TRBD2; J: TRBJ2-7; CDR3: CASSSGGAREQYF; DNA: TGTGCCAGCAGCAGCGGGGGGGCTCGCGAGCAGTACTTC
length: 13; V: TRBV2; size: -; D: -; J: TRBJ1-1; CDR3: CASTGERDTEAFF; DNA: TGTGCCAGCACCGGGGAGAGGGACACTGAAGCTTTCTTT
length: 15; V: TRBV2; size: -; D: TRBD1; J: TRBJ1-1; CDR3: CASSDEGQAYTEAFF; DNA: TGTGCCAGCAGTGATGAAGGACAGGCGTACACTGAAGCTTTCTTT
length: 15; V: TRBV28; size: -; D: -; J: TRBJ2-5; CDR3: CASSLGGGNQETQYF; DNA: TGTGCCAGCAGTTTAGGGGGCGGAAACCAAGAGACCCAGTACTTC
length: 18; V: TRBV21-1; size: -; D: -; J: TRBJ1-1; CDR3: CASSKPGQGKWVTTEAFF; DNA: TGTGCCAGCAGCAAACCGGGACAGGGTAAGTGGGTGACCACTGAAGCTTTCTTT
length: 16; V: TRBV4-3; size: -; D: TRBD2; J: TRBJ2-3; CDR3: CASSEIGTSTTDTQYF; DNA: TGCGCCAGCAGTGAGATCGGGACTAGCACCACAGATACGCAGTATTTT
length: 13; V: TRBV5-1; size: once; D: -; J: TRBJ2-1; CDR3: CLPGLLISLEQFF; DNA: TGCTTACCGGGACTCCTAATCTCGTTGGAGCAGTTCTTC
length: 17; V: TRBV5-6; size: -; D: TRBD2; J: TRBJ2-2; CDR3: CASSLVTSGRDTGELFF; DNA: TGTGCCAGCAGCTTGGTGACTAGCGGGAGAGACACCGGGGAGCTGTTTTTT
length: 14; V: TRBV18; size: -; D: -; J: TRBJ1-3; CDR3: CASSPAGSGNTIYF; DNA: TGTGCCAGCTCACCAGCAGGTTCGGGAAACACCATATATTTT
length: 14; V: TRBV7-9; size: -; D: -; J: TRBJ1-4; CDR3: CASSLQKQGGKLFF; DNA: TGTGCCAGCAGCCTACAAAAACAGGGTGGAAAACTGTTTTTT
length: 13; V: TRBV13; size: -; D: -; J: TRBJ1-3; CDR3: CASRVRYGNTIYF; DNA: TGTGCCAGCAGGGTGAGGTACGGAAACACCATATATTTT
length: 15; V: TRBV12-5; size: -; D: -; J: TRBJ1-1; CDR3: CASGLVLRGGTEAFF; DNA: TGTGCTAGTGGTTTGGTTCTCCGGGGAGGGACTGAAGCTTTCTTT
length: 16; V: TRBV5-1; size: once; D: TRBD2; J: TRBJ2-5; CDR3: CASSLELAGGKETQYF; DNA: TGCGCCAGCAGCTTGGAATTAGCGGGAGGCAAAGAGACCCAGTACTTC
length: 13; V: TRBV28; size: -; D: -; J: TRBJ1-1; CDR3: CASIRRSSTEAFF; DNA: TGTGCCAGCATCCGAAGGTCGAGCACTGAAGCTTTCTTT